This is a list of T cell receptor beta chains from one sample in a study of cytomegalovirus exposure and HLA in healthy donors. TCRdb's table, derived via immunoSEQ multiplex PCR, lists solely in-frame clones and lacks some. Of approximately 82,000 clones listed, around four fifths are singletons. The sample comprised PBMCs. The origin of the receptors is a woman between 45 and 60 years old in good health and CMV-seropositive. Both conserved end residues are part of each CDR3. A D gene is named only where the DNA matches it firmly. Expanded clones are given a class, and other clones once, few, many or no size at all.

j_gene | abundance | v_gene | d_gene | CDR3nt | CDR3aa
TRBJ1-1 | few | TRBV10-3 | TRBD1 | TGTGCCATCAGTGCGGACAGGGACACTGAAGCTTTCTTT | CAISADRDTEAFF
TRBJ2-7 | . | TRBV7-9 | . | TGTGCCAGCGGGCATGGAACCTACGAGCAGTACTTC | CASGHGTYEQYF
TRBJ2-5 | few | TRBV5-4 | . | TGTGCCAGCAGCTTGGGAGACAGACAAGAGACCCAGTACTTC | CASSLGDRQETQYF
TRBJ2-7 | . | TRBV5-4 | TRBD2 | TGTGCCAGCAGAAAAGGACTAGCGCACTACGAGCAGTACTTC | CASRKGLAHYEQYF
TRBJ2-5 | . | TRBV19 | . | TGTGCCAGTAGTAACTCGCGGGGTGGCGAGACCCAGTACTTC | CASSNSRGGETQYF
TRBJ2-7 | . | TRBV10-3 | TRBD1 | TGTGCCATCAGTGAGCCTACACGGACAGGGGGCTCCTACGAGCAGTACTTC | CAISEPTRTGGSYEQYF
TRBJ2-1 | . | TRBV12-5 | TRBD2 | TGTGCTAGTGGTCTCAATAGCGGGAACAATGAGCAGTTCTTC | CASGLNSGNNEQFF
TRBJ2-2 | . | TRBV10-1 | TRBD2 | TGCGCCAGAAGACTAGCGGGAGTCGGCGGGGAGCTGTTTTTT | CARRLAGVGGELFF
TRBJ2-7 | once | TRBV6-1 | TRBD2 | TGTGCCAGCACTAGCGGGAGCGAGCAGTACTTC | CASTSGSEQYF
TRBJ2-2 | . | TRBV2 | . | TGTGCCAGCAGTGAAAGGCGGTACACCGGGGAGCTGTTTTTT | CASSERRYTGELFF
TRBJ2-1 | many | TRBV6-4 | . | TGTGCCAGCAGTGCTACTAGGTACGAGCAGTTCTTC | CASSATRYEQFF
TRBJ2-1 | . | TRBV30 | TRBD2 | TGTGCCACGTCGGTTGCGGGGGGCTCCTACAATGAGCAGTTCTTC | CATSVAGGSYNEQFF
TRBJ1-5 | once | TRBV19 | . | TGTGCCAGTAGTAGCAGGACAGCACCCCGGCCCCAGCATTTT | CASSSRTAPRPQHF
TRBJ2-7 | . | TRBV14 | TRBD1 | TGTGCCAGCAGCCAAGCGGGACAGGACTACGAGCAGTACTTC | CASSQAGQDYEQYF
TRBJ2-3 | . | TRBV13 | TRBD2 | TGTGCCAGCAGCTTAGGAGCGGGAGGGGCAGATACGCAGTATTTT | CASSLGAGGADTQYF
TRBJ1-2 | . | TRBV6-1 | . | TGTGCCAGCAGTGATACAGGGCGGGGCTACACCTTC | CASSDTGRGYTF
TRBJ1-5 | . | TRBV2 | TRBD1 | TGTGCCAGCACCACAGGGGGCTTGAGCAATCAGCCCCAGCATTTT | CASTTGGLSNQPQHF
TRBJ2-1 | . | TRBV6-4 | TRBD2 | TGTGCCAGCAGTGACTCAGGGACTAGCGGCTACAATGAGCAGTTCTTC | CASSDSGTSGYNEQFF
TRBJ2-2 | few | TRBV7-6 | TRBD2 | TGTGCCAGCAGCCTAACTAGCGGGCCGGCCGGGGAGCTGTTTTTT | CASSLTSGPAGELFF
TRBJ1-2 | . | TRBV7-9 | . | TGTGCCAGCAGCTTGGGGCAGACTTCCTATGGCTACACCTTC | CASSLGQTSYGYTF
TRBJ2-7 | . | TRBV10-1 | . | TGCGCCAGCAGTGAGTCTTCGGGGTTTTCCTACGAGCAGTACTTC | CASSESSGFSYEQYF
TRBJ2-6 | . | TRBV7-2 | . | TGTGCCAGCAGCTTAGCGCTCCTAGCGAGCGGGGCCAACGTCCTGACTTTC | CASSLALLASGANVLTF